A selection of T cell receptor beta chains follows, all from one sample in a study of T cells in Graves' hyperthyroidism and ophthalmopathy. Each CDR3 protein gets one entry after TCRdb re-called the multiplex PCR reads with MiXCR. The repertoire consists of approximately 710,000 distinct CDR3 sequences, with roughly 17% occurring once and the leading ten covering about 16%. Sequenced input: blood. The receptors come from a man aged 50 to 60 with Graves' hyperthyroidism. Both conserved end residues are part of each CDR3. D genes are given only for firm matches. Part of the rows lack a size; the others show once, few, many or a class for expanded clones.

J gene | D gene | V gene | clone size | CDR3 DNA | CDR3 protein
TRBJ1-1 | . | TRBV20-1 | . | TGCAGTGCTAGAGGTAGTCCACCGGCTGAAGCTTTCTTT | CSARGSPPAEAFF
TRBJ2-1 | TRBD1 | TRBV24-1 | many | TGTGCCACCAGTGATTCTGGACAGGCCAAACACTACAATGAGCAGTTCTTC | CATSDSGQAKHYNEQFF
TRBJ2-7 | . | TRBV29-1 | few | TGCAGCGTGTCTCGCACGGCAGGGATTACCTACGAGCAGTACTTC | CSVSRTAGITYEQYF
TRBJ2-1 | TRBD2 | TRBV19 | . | TGTCCCAGTAGTATTACGACAGGGGGGACTAGCGGGAGTTATGAGCAGTTCTTC | CPSSITTGGTSGSYEQFF
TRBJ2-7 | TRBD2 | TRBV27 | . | TGTGCCAGCATGAGATCGGGAGGGTCGTCCTACGACCAGTACTTC | CASMRSGGSSYDQYF
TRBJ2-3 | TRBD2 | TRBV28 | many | TGTGCCAGCAGTCGAACCGGGGGGTCCGGTGGCACAGATACGCAGTATTTT | CASSRTGGSGGTDTQYF
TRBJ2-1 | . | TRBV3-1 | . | TGTGCCAGCAGCCAAGATAAGGGTTCCGTCGCCTACAATGAGCAGCTCTTC | CASSQDKGSVAYNEQLF
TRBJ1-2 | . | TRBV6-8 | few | TGTGCCAGCAGTTACCGGGACCGAAACTATGGCTACACCTTC | CASSYRDRNYGYTF
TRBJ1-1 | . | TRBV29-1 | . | TGCAGCGCTCACGGGGGCTGGAATACTGAAGCTTTCTTT | CSAHGGWNTEAFF
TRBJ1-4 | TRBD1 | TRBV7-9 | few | TGTGCCAGCAGCAACAGGGACAGCCCGGGTGAAAAACTGTTTTTT | CASSNRDSPGEKLFF
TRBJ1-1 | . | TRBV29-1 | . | TGCAGCATTGAAGTTTGGTCGGGCATTAAGAGAGCTTTCTTT | CSIEVWSGIKRAFF
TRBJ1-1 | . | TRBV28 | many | TGTGCCAGCCCGGACAGCACCAACACTGAAGCTTTCTTT | CASPDSTNTEAFF
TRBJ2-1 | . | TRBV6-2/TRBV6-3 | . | TGTGCCAGCAGTTACGGGCCGCTTTACAATGAGCAGTTCTTC | CASSYGPLYNEQFF
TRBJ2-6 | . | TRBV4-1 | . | TGCGCCAGCAGCCCAGTGGGGCAGCTAAACTCTGGGGCCAACGTCCTGACTTTC | CASSPVGQLNSGANVLTF
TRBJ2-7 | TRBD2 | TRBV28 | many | TGTGCCAGCAGTCCACCTAGCGGGAGCGGGAACGAGCAGTACTTC | CASSPPSGSGNEQYF
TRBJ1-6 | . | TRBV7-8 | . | TGTGCCAGCAGCTTAGAAACGGACCTTGGGTCACCCCTCCACTTT | CASSLETDLGSPLHF
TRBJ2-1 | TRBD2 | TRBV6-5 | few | TGTGCCAGCAGTTACACTGGCGGGAGCTCCTACAATGAGCAGTTCTTC | CASSYTGGSSYNEQFF
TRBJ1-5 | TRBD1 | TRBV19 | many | TGTGCCAGCGAGGACAGGGTCGGCAATCAGCCCCAGCATTTT | CASEDRVGNQPQHF
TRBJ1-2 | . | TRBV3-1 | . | TGTGCCAGCAGCCATTGGGGGACTGGCTACACCTTC | CASSHWGTGYTF
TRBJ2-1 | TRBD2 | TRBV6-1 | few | TGTGCCAGCAGTACCCGCGGGAGACGATACAATGAGCAGTTCTTC | CASSTRGRRYNEQFF
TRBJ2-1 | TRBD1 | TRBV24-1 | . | TGTGCCACCAGTGATTCAGGACAGGGATCCCCCCGGGTTGGGCAGTTCTTC | CATSDSGQGSPRVGQFF
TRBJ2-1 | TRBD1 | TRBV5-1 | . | TGCGCCAGCAGCCTACGGACATCGGGACAGGGCCACAATGAGCAGTTCTTC | CASSLRTSGQGHNEQFF
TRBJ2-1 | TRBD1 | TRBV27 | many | TGTGCCAGCAGGATTGGACAGGGTAAGGCCAATGAGCAGTTCTTC | CASRIGQGKANEQFF
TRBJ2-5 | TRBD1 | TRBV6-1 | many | TGTGCCAGCAGCACACAGGGGTCCCAAGAGACCCAGTACTTC | CASSTQGSQETQYF
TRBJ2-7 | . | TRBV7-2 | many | TGTGCCAGCAGCTTAGAACCTGGCAACACCTACGAGCAGTACTTC | CASSLEPGNTYEQYF
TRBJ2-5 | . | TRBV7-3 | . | TGTGCCAGCAGTCGGCGGCCATCCGAGACCCAGTACTTC | CASSRRPSETQYF
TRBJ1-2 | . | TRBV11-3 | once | TGTGCCAGCAGCTCCAGGGGAGGAGAACTGGGCTACACCTTC | CASSSRGGELGYTF
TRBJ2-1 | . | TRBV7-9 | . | TGTGCCAGCAACCTACTAAGGGAGTCCTACAATGAGCAGTTCTTC | CASNLLRESYNEQFF
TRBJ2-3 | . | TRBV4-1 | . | TGCGCCAGCAGCCAAGACCCTTCGTGGAGCGGGAGCACAGATACGCAGTATTTT | CASSQDPSWSGSTDTQYF
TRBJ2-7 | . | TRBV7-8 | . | TGTGCCAGCAGTTGGCCAGGGTCTATATACGAGCAGTACTTC | CASSWPGSIYEQYF
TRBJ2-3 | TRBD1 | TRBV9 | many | TGTGCCAGCAGCGTAGCTCAGGGGGCCTCAGATACGCAGTATTTT | CASSVAQGASDTQYF
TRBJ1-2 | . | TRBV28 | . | TGTGCCAGCAGTTTGTCGGGTCCCTATGGCTACACCTTC | CASSLSGPYGYTF
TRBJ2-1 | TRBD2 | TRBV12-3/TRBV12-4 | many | TGTGCCAGCAGTTTTACCAGCGGGAGGCCCAATGAGCAGTTCTTC | CASSFTSGRPNEQFF
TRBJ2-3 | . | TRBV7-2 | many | TGTGCCAGCAGCCGCACCCAAGCAATGGCAGATACGCAGTATTTT | CASSRTQAMADTQYF
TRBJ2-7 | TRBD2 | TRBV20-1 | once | TGCAGTGCGACTATAGCGGGAGGGCCTGGGGAGCAGTACTTC | CSATIAGGPGEQYF
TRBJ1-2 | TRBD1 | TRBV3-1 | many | TGTGCCAGCAGCCCTGGACAGGGCACGTTCTGGGGCTACACCTTC | CASSPGQGTFWGYTF
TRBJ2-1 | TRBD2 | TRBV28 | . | TGTGCCAGCAGTCCACCGGGACTAGCGGGGTCCTACAATGAGCAGTTCTTC | CASSPPGLAGSYNEQFF
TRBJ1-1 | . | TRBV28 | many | TGTGCCAGCATTAAGGCGATGAACACTGAAGCTTTCTTT | CASIKAMNTEAFF
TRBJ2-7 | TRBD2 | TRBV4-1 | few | TGCGCCAGCAGCCATGGACTAGTCTACGAGCAGTACTTC | CASSHGLVYEQYF
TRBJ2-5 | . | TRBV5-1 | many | TGTGCCAGCAGCTACGGGCAAGAGACCCAGTACTTC | CASSYGQETQYF
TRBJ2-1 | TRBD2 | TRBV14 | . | TGTGCCAGCAGCCGAGTATCCGGGACTAGCGTTTTCCATGAGCAGTTCTTC | CASSRVSGTSVFHEQFF
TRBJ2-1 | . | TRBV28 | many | TGTGCCAGCAGTTTAATAACAGGGTCTTACAATGAGCAGTTCTTC | CASSLITGSYNEQFF
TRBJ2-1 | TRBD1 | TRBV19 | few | TGTGCCAGTAGTGAACCTATTAGGACAGGGTACGCTGAGCAGTTCTTC | CASSEPIRTGYAEQFF
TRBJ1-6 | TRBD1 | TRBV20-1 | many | TGCAGTGCTACGGCCAGGGGGAATTCACCCCTCCACTTT | CSATARGNSPLHF
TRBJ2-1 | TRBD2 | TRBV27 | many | TGTGCCAGCAGTTTATGGGGGGGACTCCCCTACAATGAGCAGTTCTTC | CASSLWGGLPYNEQFF
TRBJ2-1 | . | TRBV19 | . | TGTGCCAGTAGCTTCGGGACGGGTAACAATGAGCAGTTCTTC | CASSFGTGNNEQFF
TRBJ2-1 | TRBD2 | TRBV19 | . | TGTGCCAGTAGGCCTCGAGAGGGGGGGACTAGCGGGAGCAATGAGCAGTTCTTC | CASRPREGGTSGSNEQFF
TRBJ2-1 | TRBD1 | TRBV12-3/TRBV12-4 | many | TGTGCCAGTAACCCGACAGGGGGAACCTACAATGAGCAGTTCTTC | CASNPTGGTYNEQFF
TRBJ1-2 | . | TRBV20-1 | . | TGCAGTGCTCCACTGGGTTCAAACTATGGCTACACCTTC | CSAPLGSNYGYTF
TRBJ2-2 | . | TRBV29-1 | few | TGCTGTTCTTTGTTAGCCGGGGAGCTGTTTTTT | CCSLLAGELFF
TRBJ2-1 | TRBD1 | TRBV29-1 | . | TGCAGCGTCCCGGGACAGGCGAGAAATGAGCAGTTCTTC | CSVPGQARNEQFF
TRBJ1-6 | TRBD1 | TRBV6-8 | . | TGTGCCAGCAGTTGGGACAGGCCGGGGAATTCACCCCTCCACTTT | CASSWDRPGNSPLHF
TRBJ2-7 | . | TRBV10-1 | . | TGCGCCAGCAGTGAACCCCCCGGGGAGCAGTACTTC | CASSEPPGEQYF